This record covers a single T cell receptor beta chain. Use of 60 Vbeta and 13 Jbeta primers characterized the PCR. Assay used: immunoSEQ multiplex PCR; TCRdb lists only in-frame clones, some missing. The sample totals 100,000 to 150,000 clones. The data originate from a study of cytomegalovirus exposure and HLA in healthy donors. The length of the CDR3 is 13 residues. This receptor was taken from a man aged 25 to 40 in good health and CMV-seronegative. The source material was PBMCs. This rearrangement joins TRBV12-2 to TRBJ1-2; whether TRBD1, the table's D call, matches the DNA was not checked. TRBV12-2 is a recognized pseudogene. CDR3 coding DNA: TGTGCAAGTCGCTTATCCTGGCTCCTTGATCACACCTTC. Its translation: CASRLSWLLDHTF.